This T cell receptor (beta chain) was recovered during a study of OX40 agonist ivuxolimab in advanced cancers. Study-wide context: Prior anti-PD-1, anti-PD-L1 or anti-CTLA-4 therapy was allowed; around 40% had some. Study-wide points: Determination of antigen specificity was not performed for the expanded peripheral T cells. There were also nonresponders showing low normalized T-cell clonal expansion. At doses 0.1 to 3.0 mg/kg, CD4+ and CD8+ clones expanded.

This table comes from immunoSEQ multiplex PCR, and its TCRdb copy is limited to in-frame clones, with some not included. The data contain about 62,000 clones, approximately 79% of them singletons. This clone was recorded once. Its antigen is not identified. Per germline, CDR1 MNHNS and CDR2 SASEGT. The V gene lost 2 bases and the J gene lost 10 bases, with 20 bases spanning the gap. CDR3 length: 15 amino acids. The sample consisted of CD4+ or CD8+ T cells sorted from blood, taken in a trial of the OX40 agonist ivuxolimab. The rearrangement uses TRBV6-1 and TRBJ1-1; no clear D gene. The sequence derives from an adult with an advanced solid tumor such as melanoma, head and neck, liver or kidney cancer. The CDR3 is CASSEFPFGMQVAFF. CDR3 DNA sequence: TGTGCCAGCAGTGAATTCCCATTTGGGATGCAGGTAGCTTTCTTT.